What follows is one T cell receptor beta chain and its context. This table comes from immunoSEQ multiplex PCR, and its TCRdb copy is limited to in-frame clones, with some not included. The data contain 200,000 to 250,000 clones, more than 80% of them seen just once; the ten biggest clones take up roughly 1.2%. CDR1 and CDR2 from the germline V gene are SQVTM and ANQGSEA. Between the trimmed V and J ends, which lost 3 bases and 6 bases, there was a span of 26 bases. This CDR3 is 17 amino acids long. This sample is drawn from a study of blood T cell repertoires in COVID-19. Study details: Sites in the United States, Italy and Spain provided acute and convalescent COVID-19 samples. Sources were T cells, B-cell-depleted T cells, or PBMCs; the material itself was cDNA or gDNA.

Material: peripheral blood. This chain links TRBV29-1 with TRBJ1-1, with TRBD1 as a possible D gene (5 bases). This sequence originates from a woman aged 25 to 45 with COVID-19, enrolled during active disease. CDR3 DNA: TGCAGCGTTGAGATTTTCCCCAGGGTTTCCGACGTCCCTGAAGCTTTCTTT. It specifies CSVEIFPRVSDVPEAFF.